In its sample, the clone carrying this T cell receptor (beta chain) was seen once. The antigen remains unidentified. This entry belongs to a study of OX40 agonist ivuxolimab in advanced cancers. Study at large: The study gave patients intravenous ivuxolimab at 0.01 to 10 mg/kg every 2 weeks. Partial responses occurred in three patients (one hepatocellular carcinoma, two cutaneous melanoma). General observations from the study: Antigen specificity was not determined for the expanded peripheral T cells.

CDR3 length: 14 amino acids. From germline, CDR1 is SGHTA and CDR2 FQGTGA. V lost 0 bases and J lost 8, with 11 bases in between. The sampling schedule covered blood at baseline, cycle 4 day 1, and cycle 7 day 1. The assay was immunoSEQ multiplex PCR, and TCRdb's table has in-frame clones only and misses some. The table records 49,000 or so clones, approximately 88% of them present only once. The clonotype was recovered from an adult with an advanced solid tumor such as melanoma, head and neck, liver or kidney cancer. Sequencing was performed on CD4+ or CD8+ T cells sorted from blood, taken in a trial of the OX40 agonist ivuxolimab. This rearrangement joins TRBV7-3 to TRBJ2-1; D unclear. CDR3 coding DNA: TGTGCCAGCAGCTTAACGTTGCCGACGGATGAGCAGTTCTTC. This encodes CASSLTLPTDEQFF.